These T cell receptor beta chains were read from a single sample in a study of CD8 T cells in Susac syndrome. TCRdb re-called the immunoSEQ multiplex PCR reads with MiXCR, one entry per CDR3 protein. The sample lists approximately 190,000 distinct CDR3 sequences; approximately 93% were seen once. Sequencing was performed on CD4+ T cells from PBMCs. Receptor source: a human donor in good health. Each CDR3 is given with its conserved first and last residue. D genes are given only for firm matches. Expanded clones get a size class; other rows say once, few or many, or leave the size out.

d_call	clone_size	j_call	v_call	cdr3_aa	cdr3_nt
TRBD1	once	TRBJ2-2	TRBV2	CASRYRGETGELFF	TGTGCCAGCAGATACAGGGGGGAGACCGGGGAGCTGTTTTTT
NA	once	TRBJ2-5	TRBV12-3/TRBV12-4	CASSLFRAGGETQYF	TGTGCCAGCAGTTTATTCCGGGCTGGGGGTGAGACCCAGTACTTC
TRBD1	NA	TRBJ2-4	TRBV6-2/TRBV6-3	CASSVPGQGTGDIQYF	TGTGCCAGCAGTGTACCGGGACAGGGGACAGGGGACATTCAGTACTTC
NA	NA	TRBJ2-5	TRBV13	CASSVIREGTQYF	TGTGCCAGCAGCGTCATACGCGAAGGGACTCAGTACTTC
NA	NA	TRBJ2-1	TRBV9	CASRGENEQFF	TGTGCCAGCAGGGGGGAGAATGAGCAGTTCTTC
TRBD2	NA	TRBJ2-5	TRBV3-1	CASSRIGGSGETQYF	TGTGCCAGCAGCCGAATCGGGGGGTCGGGAGAGACCCAGTACTTC
NA	NA	TRBJ1-2	TRBV13	CASSLFWGGINYGYTF	TGTGCCAGCAGCTTATTCTGGGGGGGGATTAACTATGGCTACACCTTC
NA	once	TRBJ1-1	TRBV29-1	CSVLRMDLGNTEAFF	TGCAGCGTTCTACGTATGGACCTAGGAAACACTGAAGCTTTCTTT
NA	NA	TRBJ2-1	TRBV19	CASTPRDFAYNEQFF	TGTGCCAGTACCCCTCGGGACTTCGCCTACAATGAGCAGTTCTTC
NA	NA	TRBJ1-1	TRBV3-1	CASSQEPGAAAFF	TGTGCCAGCAGCCAAGAACCGGGGGCGGCCGCTTTCTTT
NA	NA	TRBJ2-1	TRBV3-1	CASSQDRGTINEQFF	TGTGCCAGCAGCCAAGACCGAGGGACCATCAATGAGCAGTTCTTC
NA	NA	TRBJ1-1	TRBV25-1	CASSDPGRVSGGEAFF	TGTGCCAGCAGTGACCCGGGACGGGTCAGTGGGGGTGAAGCTTTCTTT
TRBD1	NA	TRBJ1-1	TRBV9	CASSVGQGGTEAFF	TGTGCCAGCAGCGTAGGCCAGGGGGGGACTGAAGCTTTCTTT
TRBD1	NA	TRBJ2-7	TRBV29-1	CSVLSLSRDRGFYEQYF	TGCAGCGTTCTGTCCCTCTCCCGGGACAGGGGGTTCTACGAGCAGTACTTC
TRBD1	NA	TRBJ1-6	TRBV6-5	CASSYLPGQGMGNSPLHF	TGTGCCAGCAGTTACTTACCGGGACAGGGGATGGGTAATTCACCCCTCCACTTT
NA	NA	TRBJ2-3	TRBV7-9	CASSLSQVWDDSTDTQYF	TGTGCCAGCAGCTTATCTCAAGTTTGGGACGATAGCACAGATACGCAGTATTTT
TRBD2	NA	TRBJ2-1	TRBV5-1	CASSARRGGNEQFF	TGCGCCAGCAGCGCCCGTCGGGGGGGCAATGAGCAGTTCTTC
NA	once	TRBJ1-2	TRBV28	CASRGGPFNYGYTF	TGTGCCAGCAGGGGGGGACCCTTTAACTATGGCTACACCTTC
NA	NA	TRBJ2-7	TRBV6-2/TRBV6-3	CASSPAGQSSYEQYF	TGTGCCAGCAGCCCCGCGGGGCAAAGCTCCTACGAGCAGTACTTC
NA	NA	TRBJ1-1	TRBV5-1	CASSSHWVIGNTEAFF	TGCGCCAGCAGCTCTCACTGGGTGATTGGGAACACTGAAGCTTTCTTT
TRBD1	NA	TRBJ2-3	TRBV6-1	CASSRRTGFGTDTQYF	TGTGCCAGCAGCCGACGGACAGGGTTCGGCACAGATACGCAGTATTTT
NA	NA	TRBJ1-6	TRBV18	CASSPMRGNNSPLHF	TGTGCCAGCTCACCAATGAGGGGGAATAATTCACCCCTCCACTTT
TRBD1	NA	TRBJ2-1	TRBV7-9	CASSGSDRTYEQFF	TGTGCCAGCAGCGGATCGGACAGGACGTATGAGCAGTTCTTC
NA	once	TRBJ2-4	TRBV29-1	CSVEAKKNIQYF	TGCAGCGTTGAGGCTAAGAAAAACATTCAGTACTTC
TRBD1	NA	TRBJ1-4	TRBV30	CAGQAATNEKLFF	TGTGCCGGACAGGCTGCAACTAATGAAAAACTGTTTTTT
NA	NA	TRBJ2-5	TRBV3-1	CASSPASWNFDQETQYF	TGTGCCAGCAGCCCCGCTAGTTGGAATTTTGACCAAGAGACCCAGTACTTC
NA	once	TRBJ2-7	TRBV19	CASSFGPYEQYF	TGTGCCAGTAGTTTCGGACCCTACGAGCAGTACTTC
NA	NA	TRBJ2-3	TRBV5-1	CASSPEGGRDTQYF	TGCGCCAGCAGCCCGGAAGGCGGAAGAGATACGCAGTATTTT
NA	NA	TRBJ2-2	TRBV10-3	CAIRTANTGELFF	TGTGCCATCCGGACCGCGAACACCGGGGAGCTGTTTTTT
NA	NA	TRBJ2-5	TRBV19	CASSIMDSQRETQYF	TGTGCCAGTAGTATAATGGACAGCCAACGGGAGACCCAGTACTTC
TRBD1	NA	TRBJ1-5	TRBV7-9	CASSGRGPGQPQHF	TGTGCCAGCAGCGGCAGGGGGCCTGGTCAGCCCCAGCATTTT
NA	NA	TRBJ2-6	TRBV5-4	CASTDTLRDSGANVLTF	TGTGCCAGCACCGACACATTGCGGGACTCTGGGGCCAACGTCCTGACTTTC
NA	NA	TRBJ1-1	TRBV28	CASSPPDGRSTEAFF	TGTGCCAGCAGTCCACCGGACGGACGGAGCACTGAAGCTTTCTTT
NA	NA	TRBJ2-2	TRBV4-3	CASSPVGTPNTGELFF	TGCGCCAGCAGCCCAGTGGGGACACCGAACACCGGGGAGCTGTTTTTT
NA	NA	TRBJ1-1	TRBV18	CASSPPISAFEAFF	TGTGCCAGCTCACCACCGATCAGCGCTTTTGAAGCTTTCTTT
NA	NA	TRBJ2-5	TRBV27	CASSRNGIQETQYF	TGTGCCAGCAGTAGGAACGGTATCCAAGAGACCCAGTACTTC
NA	NA	TRBJ2-2	TRBV7-9	CASSLGGYTGELFF	TGTGCCAGCAGCTTAGGGGGTTACACCGGGGAGCTGTTTTTT
NA	NA	TRBJ1-2	TRBV10-3	CAISESGPRDGYTF	TGTGCCATCAGTGAGTCGGGACCCCGCGATGGCTACACCTTC
TRBD2	NA	TRBJ2-2	TRBV7-2	CASSLGTSFSELFF	TGTGCCAGCAGCTTAGGGACTAGCTTTTCGGAGCTGTTTTTT
NA	NA	TRBJ1-2	TRBV6-2/TRBV6-3	CASTERVTVYGYTF	TGTGCCAGCACGGAGAGAGTGACAGTATATGGCTACACCTTC
TRBD1	NA	TRBJ2-7	TRBV3-1	CASSQGQGVTYEQYF	TGTGCCAGCAGCCAAGGACAGGGGGTAACCTACGAGCAGTACTTC
TRBD2	NA	TRBJ2-1	TRBV6-5	CASSYAPGTSGVNEQFF	TGTGCCAGCAGTTACGCCCCCGGGACTAGCGGGGTGAATGAGCAGTTCTTC
TRBD1	NA	TRBJ1-5	TRBV6-6	CASRPTGRGQPQHF	TGTGCCAGCAGACCGACAGGGAGGGGTCAGCCCCAGCATTTT
TRBD1	NA	TRBJ1-1	TRBV7-2	CASSPAWGQGTEAFF	TGTGCCAGCAGCCCTGCATGGGGACAGGGGACTGAAGCTTTCTTT
NA	NA	TRBJ2-3	TRBV7-9	CASSFDSPTDTQYF	TGTGCCAGCAGCTTCGACAGTCCTACAGATACGCAGTATTTT
NA	NA	TRBJ1-5	TRBV7-2	CASSLGQLSNQPQHF	TGTGCCAGCAGCTTAGGACAGCTTAGCAATCAGCCCCAGCATTTT
NA	NA	TRBJ2-4	TRBV5-1	CASSLEGRNIQYF	TGCGCCAGCAGCTTGGAGGGGAGGAACATTCAGTACTTC
NA	NA	TRBJ2-3	TRBV29-1	CSVPSLRSTDTQYF	TGCAGCGTACCTTCACTTCGGAGCACAGATACGCAGTATTTT
NA	NA	TRBJ1-5	TRBV23-1	CASSPAREGNQPQHF	TGCGCCAGCAGTCCCGCCAGGGAGGGAAATCAGCCCCAGCATTTT
TRBD1	NA	TRBJ2-3	TRBV6-2/TRBV6-3	CASRDRVPSTDTQYF	TGTGCCAGCAGAGACAGGGTCCCGAGCACAGATACGCAGTATTTT
TRBD1	NA	TRBJ1-2	TRBV2	CASTGTVNYGYTF	TGTGCCAGCACGGGGACAGTTAACTATGGCTACACCTTC
NA	NA	TRBJ2-3	TRBV19	CASSIRAVGRTDTQYF	TGTGCCAGTAGTATACGGGCAGTTGGTCGCACAGATACGCAGTATTTT